Detailed here is one T cell receptor (beta chain). Its antigen is as yet unknown. The sample is drawn from a study of beta chain features in type 1 diabetes. Study at large: Healthy donors, compared against patients, showed similar age, gender and cell yields. Regarding the study as a whole: The study found moderately but significantly shorter TCRB CDR3s in all four CD4+ subsets of Type 1 diabetes patients. VDJ junctions from type 1 diabetes patients carried fewer insertions and larger deletions.

The authors took one heparinised blood draw, averaging around 120 mL, from each donor. Sequencing targeted expressed TCRB transcripts, as all isolated RNA had been reverse transcribed. Measured with immunoSEQ multiplex PCR; TCRdb has only the in-frame clones, and not every one. The sample has more than 120,000 clones, about 13% seen once. V lost 5 bases, J lost 7 bases, and 14 bases lay in between. This CDR3 spans 13 amino acids. CDR1 SGHAT and CDR2 FQNNGV come from the germline V gene. The sequence was obtained from a man younger than 35 with type 1 diabetes. This chain connects TRBV11-2 to TRBJ1-2, with no clear D. Sequences were obtained from central memory CD4+ T cells from blood. CDR3 protein: CASSPGLVAGYTF. The CDR3 nucleotides read TGTGCCAGCAGCCCAGGTTTAGTGGCTGGCTACACCTTC.